One and the same sample provided the 31 T cell receptor beta chains below, sequenced in a study of PD-L1 blockade in urothelial cancer. Assay: immunoSEQ multiplex PCR; the TCRdb copy retains only in-frame clones and omits some. The sample holds tens of thousands of clones; roughly nine tenths are singletons and the top ten take roughly 5.7%. Sequences were derived from PBMCs, sampled around atezolizumab (anti-PD-L1) treatment. The source of these receptors is a woman aged 65 to 85 with urothelial cancer.

V usage is TRBV27 and J usage is TRBJ2-5; D is uncertain. CDR3 length: 13 amino acids. Germline V gene data show CDR1 as MNHEY and CDR2 as SMNVEV (reference sequence). V was shortened by 5 bases and J by 1 base, with 8 bases between the two germline ends. For the CDR3, the DNA is TGTGCCAGCAGTCCCCGGGTCCAAGAGACCCAGTACTTC. Translation: CASSPRVQETQYF.

The CDR3, as DNA: TGTGCCAGCAGCGGTCCGGACAGGGGGCGGTCGTCACAGCCCCAGCATTTT. Translating it yields CASSGPDRGRSSQPQHF. The chain uses TRBV21-1 and TRBJ1-5; the listed D gene, TRBD1, was not tested against the DNA. TRBV21-1 is classified as a pseudogene. This CDR3 has 17 amino acids.

This clone is a singleton in its sample. V and J are TRBV5-1 and TRBJ1-2; 12 nucleotides line up with TRBD1. The germline V gene encodes CDR1 SGHRS and CDR2 YFSETQ. CDR3 size: 15 residues. The V segment lost 4 bases and the J segment 8 bases; nucleotides outside the gene matches: 9. The chain's CDR3 is CASSGGQGASGGYTF. CDR3 sequence (DNA): TGCGCCAGCAGCGGGGGACAGGGGGCGTCGGGGGGCTACACCTTC.

The chain carries TRBV11-2 and TRBJ2-2; 7 positions agree with TRBD1. Germline CDR1 is SGHAT and CDR2 is FQNNGV. The CDR3 contains 16 residues. The ends lost 3 bases at V and 0 bases at J; junction bases unmatched: 4. The CDR3 protein is CASSFGTAANTGELFF. CDR3 in DNA: TGTGCCAGCAGCTTTGGGACAGCAGCGAACACCGGGGAGCTGTTTTTT.

The CDR3 loop reads CASGWTSGNTDTQYF. As DNA, the CDR3 is TGTGCCAGCGGGTGGACTAGCGGGAACACAGATACGCAGTATTTT. This sequence joins TRBV28 and TRBJ2-3; 12 positions match TRBD2. The CDR3 is made up of 15 amino acids. CDR1 and CDR2 (germline): MDHEN, SYDVKM. V lost 8 bases to trimming and J lost 2 bases; unmatched junction nucleotides: 5.

The V and J genes are TRBV5-1 and TRBJ2-1; the match to TRBD1 covers 9 bases. The CDR3 extends over 15 amino acids. Germline loops: CDR1 SGHRS, CDR2 YFSETQ. With V trimmed by 4 bases and J by 3 bases, 5 bases remained unmatched. The CDR3 nucleotides read TGCGCCAGCAGCCCAGGGACAGGGCTCTACAATGAGCAGTTCTTC. Its protein is CASSPGTGLYNEQFF. Full variable domain (outside the CDR3, taken from reference TRBV5-1 and TRBJ2-1): KAGVTQTPRYLIKTRGQQVTLSCSPISGHRSVSWYQQTPGQGLQFLFEYFSETQRNKGNFPGRFSGRQFSNSRSEMNVSTLELGDSALYLCASSPGTGLYNEQFFGPGTRLTVL.

This clone was seen a handful of times. This sequence joins TRBV5-5 and TRBJ2-2; TRBD1 might be the D (5 bases). Germline loops: CDR1 SGHKS, CDR2 YYEKEE (reference sequence). V dropped 2 bases and J dropped 4 bases, with 9 bases sitting between them. This CDR3 has 14 amino acids. The CDR3 is CASSFQGGTGELFF. CDR3 nucleotides: TGTGCCAGCAGCTTTCAGGGCGGCACCGGGGAGCTGTTTTTT.

The rearrangement joins TRBV27 to TRBJ2-1, with TRBD2 matching over 10 bases. Trimming at V came to 0 bases and at J to 5 bases, leaving 4 bases not matched to a gene. CDR1 is MNHEY and CDR2 is SMNVEV in the germline V gene (reference sequence). This CDR3 is built from 16 residues. CDR3 nucleotides: TGTGCCAGCAGTTTATCGGGACTAGCGAGCCACAATGAGCAGTTCTTC. Its protein is CASSLSGLASHNEQFF.

J is TRBJ1-2 and V is TRBV19, with 9 bases matching TRBD1. CDR1 and CDR2 (germline): LNHDA, SQIVND (reference sequence). The CDR3 extends over 17 amino acids. The V and J ends lost 5 bases and 4 bases, in that order; junction bases with no gene match: 14. The CDR3 sequence: CASSPYSGDRESYGYTF. The CDR3 DNA follows: TGTGCCAGTAGTCCCTATTCAGGGGACAGGGAGAGCTATGGCTACACCTTC.

The chain links TRBV19 to TRBJ1-6; D is unresolved. The CDR3 has 12 amino acids. Trimming left V 3 bases short and J 7 bases short, with 4 bases between. CDR1 is LNHDA, CDR2 SQIVND, per germline (reference sequence). Written as DNA, the CDR3 is TGTGCCAGTAGTATCGGGAATTCACCCCTCCACTTT. It is translated as CASSIGNSPLHF. The full variable domain, in which reference TRBV19 and TRBJ1-6 provide the parts outside the CDR3, is DGGITQSPKYLFRKEGQNVTLSCEQNLNHDAMYWYRQDPGQGLRLIYYSQIVNDFQKGDIAEGYSVSREKKESFPLTVTSAQKNPTAFYLCASSIGNSPLHFGNGTRLTVT.

This sequence joins TRBV29-1 and TRBJ1-1, with D tentatively TRBD1 (5 bases). CDR3 length: 13 residues. Germline values: CDR1 SQVTM, CDR2 ANQGSEA. The V end was cut by 3 bases, the J end by 6 bases, with 14 bases between. In DNA, the CDR3 is TGCAGCGTTGAGGCAGGGCGAGGCGCTGAAGCTTTCTTT. It translates to CSVEAGRGAEAFF.

The rearrangement links TRBV19 to TRBJ2-1; TRBD2 agrees at 16 bases. Germline trimming cut 3 bases from V and 9 bases from J; bases unmatched to any gene: 5. CDR3 length equals 16 residues. Looked up from germline, CDR1 is LNHDA and CDR2 is SQIVND (reference sequence). Here the CDR3 DNA reads TGTGCCAGTAGTATCGCAGGGACTAGCGGGAGGGGTGAGCAGTTCTTC. It specifies CASSIAGTSGRGEQFF.

This chain connects TRBV9 to TRBJ1-5; a weak D match, TRBD1 (6 bases). Germline V lookup: CDR1 SGDLS, CDR2 YYNGEE. V shed 3 bases and J shed 3 bases, with 10 bases lying between them. This CDR3 is built from 14 residues. CDR3 in DNA: TGTGCCAGCAGCGGTGGGGACATCAATCAGCCCCAGCATTTT. Translating it yields CASSGGDINQPQHF.

V and J are TRBV5-6 and TRBJ2-1, with TRBD1 as a possible D gene (6 bases). Per germline, CDR1 SGHDT and CDR2 YYEEEE. CDR3 length: 12 amino acids. V was cut by 3 bases and J by 6 bases, with 7 bases left in between. CDR3 sequence reads: CASSWGRNEQFF. The CDR3, as DNA: TGTGCCAGCAGCTGGGGGCGCAATGAGCAGTTCTTC.

The chain joins TRBV7-9 to TRBJ1-1; D is ambiguous. Trimming shortened V by 1 base and J by 4 bases, and 13 bases separated the two germline ends. The CDR3 spans 15 residues. From germline, CDR1 is SEHNR and CDR2 FQNEAQ (reference sequence). The CDR3 DNA is TGTGCCAGCAGCTTAGGATATCCCTGGAGCACTGAAGCTTTCTTT. Protein sequence: CASSLGYPWSTEAFF.

The rearrangement uses TRBV2 and TRBJ2-7; possible D gene TRBD1, 5 bases. This CDR3 contains 11 residues. Between the trimmed V and J ends, which lost 6 bases and 5 bases, there was a span of 8 bases. From germline, CDR1 is SNHLY and CDR2 FYNNEI. CDR3: CASRTADEQYF. CDR3 nucleotide sequence: TGTGCCAGCAGGACAGCTGACGAGCAGTACTTC.

The V call is TRBV7-3, the J call TRBJ2-3; D is perhaps TRBD2 (7 bases). Germline CDR1 reads SGHTA; CDR2 reads FQGTGA. Between the trimmed V and J ends, which lost 5 bases and 4 bases, there was a span of 19 bases. The CDR3 is 16 amino acids. CDR3 loop: CASSTQGGGRADTQYF. DNA of the CDR3: TGTGCCAGCAGCACCCAAGGGGGGGGCCGAGCAGATACGCAGTATTTT. Supplemented by reference TRBV7-3 and TRBJ2-3, the full variable domain reads GAGVSQTPSNKVTEKGKYVELRCDPISGHTALYWYRQSLGQGPEFLIYFQGTGAADDSGLPNDRFFAVRPEGSVSTLKIQRTERGDSAVYLCASSTQGGGRADTQYFGPGTRLTVL.

The chain recombines TRBV6-1 with TRBJ2-7; D is perhaps TRBD1 (6 bases). The germline gives CDR1 MNHNS, CDR2 SASEGT. Trimming removed 6 bases at V and 3 bases at J, with 12 bases between. There are 13 residues in the CDR3. CDR3 loop: CASSRDKSYEQYF. CDR3 in DNA: TGTGCCAGCAGCCGGGACAAGAGCTACGAGCAGTACTTC.

The chain employs TRBV5-1 and TRBJ2-5; 8 bases agree with TRBD2. The CDR3 is 18 amino acids. CDR1 is SGHRS and CDR2 is YFSETQ in the germline V gene. Unmatched junction bases numbered 12, after V lost 0 bases and J lost 2 bases. The CDR3 here is CASSLEMARGGLQETQYF. The CDR3 nucleotides are TGCGCCAGCAGCTTGGAGATGGCCCGGGGGGGACTACAAGAGACCCAGTACTTC.

This clone was detected only a few times. The chain employs TRBV5-1 and TRBJ1-2; no reliable D call. V lost 3 bases and J lost 3, with 12 bases in between. CDR3 length equals 14 residues. CDR1 and CDR2 from the germline V gene are SGHRS and YFSETQ. The CDR3 loop is CASSSAGMDYGYTF. The CDR3 nucleotides are TGCGCCAGCAGCTCCGCGGGGATGGACTATGGCTACACCTTC.

This chain connects TRBV30 to TRBJ2-1, with D tentatively TRBD2 (6 bases). This CDR3 region has 14 residues. Per germline, CDR1 GTSNPN and CDR2 SVGIG (reference sequence). V was cut by 7 bases and J by 6 bases, with 19 bases left in between. This chain's CDR3 is CAFQDYPGFNEQFF. Written as DNA, the CDR3 is TGTGCCTTCCAGGACTACCCCGGATTCAATGAGCAGTTCTTC. Full variable domain (rest looked up from reference TRBV30 and TRBJ2-1): SQTIHQWPATLVQPVGSPLSLECTVEGTSNPNLYWYRQAAGRGLQLLFYSVGIGQISSEVPQNLSASRPQDRQFILSSKKLLLSDSGFYLCAFQDYPGFNEQFFGPGTRLTVL.

This sequence joins TRBV19 and TRBJ2-3; 10 bases agree with TRBD1. V gave up 10 bases and J gave up 2 bases; unmatched junction bases: 6. The CDR3 is 14 amino acids. The germline V gene has CDR1 LNHDA and CDR2 SQIVND (reference sequence). This CDR3 is CATRDRGNTDTQYF. CDR3 DNA sequence: TGTGCCACCAGGGACAGGGGAAACACAGATACGCAGTATTTT.

The chain couples TRBV11-2 to TRBJ2-7; TRBD2 matches at 7 bases. Per the germline V gene, CDR1 is SGHAT and CDR2 is FQNNGV. The CDR3 has 15 amino acids. With V trimmed by 4 bases and J by 3 bases, 9 bases remained unmatched. The DNA of the CDR3 is TGTGCCAGCAGCTCAGCGGGGACTACAGGCTACGAGCAGTACTTC. Encoded protein: CASSSAGTTGYEQYF.

The V and J genes are TRBV19 and TRBJ2-7, with a tentative D call TRBD2 (7 bases). The germline V gene encodes CDR1 LNHDA and CDR2 SQIVND (reference sequence). There are 14 residues in the CDR3. The germline V and J ends were trimmed by 4 bases and 4 bases, with 14 bases remaining between them. The CDR3: CASSRGRGAYEQYF. In DNA form, the CDR3 reads TGTGCCAGTAGTAGGGGACGGGGGGCGTACGAGCAGTACTTC. The complete variable domain, with remaining parts taken from reference TRBV19 and TRBJ2-7, reads DGGITQSPKYLFRKEGQNVTLSCEQNLNHDAMYWYRQDPGQGLRLIYYSQIVNDFQKGDIAEGYSVSREKKESFPLTVTSAQKNPTAFYLCASSRGRGAYEQYFGPGTRLTVT.

The chain links TRBV5-1 to TRBJ1-2; possible D gene TRBD1, 6 bases. V was cut by 0 bases and J by 0 bases, with 9 bases left in between. The CDR3 totals 15 residues. Germline CDR1 reads SGHRS; CDR2 reads YFSETQ. DNA of the CDR3: TGCGCCAGCAGCTTGGGGACAGAAGCTAACTATGGCTACACCTTC. This codes for CASSLGTEANYGYTF.

The rearrangement uses TRBV30 and TRBJ1-5; a weak D match, TRBD1 (5 bases). Germline V gene data show CDR1 as GTSNPN and CDR2 as SVGIG (reference sequence). V lost 0 bases to trimming and J lost 7 bases, with 10 bases between them. The CDR3 consists of 13 residues. For the CDR3, the DNA is TGTGCCTGGAGTGTCGGGGGAGAACAGCCCCAGCATTTT. It translates to CAWSVGGEQPQHF.

The gene calls are TRBV29-1 and TRBJ1-2; TRBD1 matches 7 bases. The CDR3 totals 12 residues. The V and J ends lost 3 bases and 4 bases, in that order; junction bases with no gene match: 2. Looked up from germline, CDR1 is SQVTM and CDR2 is ANQGSEA. The CDR3 sequence is CSVEAGGYGYTF. DNA for the CDR3: TGCAGCGTTGAGGCAGGGGGCTATGGCTACACCTTC.

The J gene is TRBJ2-1, the V gene TRBV9, with 9 bases matching TRBD2. The CDR3 length is 16 residues. Germline V gene lookup returns CDR1 SGDLS and CDR2 YYNGEE. The trim removed 2 bases at V and 8 bases at J, leaving 11 bases unmatched. The CDR3 DNA sequence: TGTGCCAGCAGCGTTTCGGCGCGGGAGGGCGGGGATGAGCAGTTCTTC. This translates into CASSVSAREGGDEQFF. The full variable domain, in which reference TRBV9 and TRBJ2-1 provide the parts outside the CDR3, is DSGVTQTPKHLITATGQRVTLRCSPRSGDLSVYWYQQSLDQGLQFLIQYYNGEERAKGNILERFSAQQFPDLHSELNLSSLELGDSALYFCASSVSAREGGDEQFFGPGTRLTVL.

The chain has TRBV18 and TRBJ2-2, with D maybe TRBD2 (6 bases). The CDR3 loop spans 15 amino acids. From germline, CDR1 is KGHSH and CDR2 LQKENI. V was shortened by 3 bases and J by 6 bases, with 14 bases between the two germline ends. For the CDR3, the DNA is TGTGCCAGCTCACCCCGGGACTTTCCATCCGGGGAGCTGTTTTTT. It translates to CASSPRDFPSGELFF.

The gene calls are TRBV7-9 and TRBJ1-5; D ambiguous. The CDR3 sequence is 15 residues long. Trimming cost V 1 base and J 0 bases, with 7 bases left between them. The germline gives CDR1 SEHNR, CDR2 FQNEAQ (reference sequence). The CDR3 DNA reads TGTGCCAGCAGCTTAGGTCAGATTAGCAATCAGCCCCAGCATTTT. Amino acids: CASSLGQISNQPQHF.

This clone appeared a few times. The V gene is TRBV10-1, the J gene TRBJ2-2; D unresolved. The ends were cut back, 5 bases at V and 7 bases at J, with 17 bases in the middle. Germline CDR1 WNHNN, CDR2 SYGVQD (reference sequence). This CDR3 comprises 15 residues. The CDR3 nucleotides read TGCGCCAGCAGTCTAGACCCCTCCTGGAGCGGGGAGCTGTTTTTT. It specifies CASSLDPSWSGELFF.